A selection of T cell receptor beta chains follows, all from one sample in a study of shared clonotypes between healthy human individuals. Clones were read by immunoSEQ multiplex PCR, and TCRdb kept only the in-frame ones, dropping some. The data hold more than 2 million clones, with approximately 92% observed a single time. The sequenced material came from naive CD8+ T cells from PBMCs. These receptors all stem from a man aged 18 to 29 in good health. Some clones in this sample may be carry-over from other donors' samples. CDR3s include the opening cysteine and the closing phenylalanine or tryptophan. The order of the fields is V gene, J gene, CDR3 length, D gene, CDR3 DNA, CDR3 protein. D genes are given only for firm matches.

v_gene: TRBV28
j_gene: TRBJ1-3
len: 17
d_gene: TRBD1
CDR3nt: TGTGCCAGCAGTTCCCGGGACAGCCTAAACTCTGGAAACACCATATATTTT
CDR3aa: CASSSRDSLNSGNTIYF

v_gene: TRBV27
j_gene: TRBJ2-3
len: 15
d_gene: TRBD2
CDR3nt: TGTGCCAGCAGTTCGCTAGCGGGAGCGGCAGATACGCAGTATTTT
CDR3aa: CASSSLAGAADTQYF

v_gene: TRBV6-5
j_gene: TRBJ1-2
len: 14
d_gene: -
CDR3nt: TGTGCCAGCAGTTACTCGTCAGGGAGCTATGGCTACACCTTC
CDR3aa: CASSYSSGSYGYTF

v_gene: TRBV9
j_gene: TRBJ1-2
len: 14
d_gene: -
CDR3nt: TGTGCCAGCAGCGTAGGCGCAGGAGGGAGTGGCTACACCTTC
CDR3aa: CASSVGAGGSGYTF

v_gene: TRBV19
j_gene: TRBJ1-3
len: 17
d_gene: TRBD1
CDR3nt: TGTGCCAGTAGTATGTTCGACAGGGCAAACTCTGGAAACACCATATATTTT
CDR3aa: CASSMFDRANSGNTIYF

v_gene: TRBV29-1
j_gene: TRBJ2-2
len: 13
d_gene: -
CDR3nt: TGCAGCGCAGCCGGGACATACACCGGGGAGCTGTTTTTT
CDR3aa: CSAAGTYTGELFF

v_gene: TRBV2
j_gene: TRBJ1-5
len: 16
d_gene: TRBD1
CDR3nt: TGTGCCAGCAGGCAGGGGGACAGGGGCAGCAATCAGCCCCAGCATTTT
CDR3aa: CASRQGDRGSNQPQHF

v_gene: TRBV28
j_gene: TRBJ1-1
len: 16
d_gene: TRBD1
CDR3nt: TGTGCCAGCAGTTCTCGACAGGGTCGGAGAACAGGGGAAGCTTTCTTT
CDR3aa: CASSSRQGRRTGEAFF

v_gene: TRBV2
j_gene: TRBJ2-7
len: 14
d_gene: -
CDR3nt: TGTGCCAGCAGTTCCGACACGGACTCCTACGAGCAGTACTTC
CDR3aa: CASSSDTDSYEQYF

v_gene: TRBV28
j_gene: TRBJ1-5
len: 14
d_gene: -
CDR3nt: TGTGCCAGCAAACTTGGGACTTCTTATCAGCCCCAGCATTTT
CDR3aa: CASKLGTSYQPQHF

v_gene: TRBV27
j_gene: TRBJ2-1
len: 16
d_gene: TRBD2
CDR3nt: TGTGCCAGCAGTTTATCAGCGGGAGACTCCTACAATGAGCAGTTCTTC
CDR3aa: CASSLSAGDSYNEQFF

v_gene: TRBV7-9
j_gene: TRBJ1-2
len: 14
d_gene: -
CDR3nt: TGTGCCAGCAGCTTTCCGGGACCTAACTATGGCTACACCTTC
CDR3aa: CASSFPGPNYGYTF

v_gene: TRBV6-4
j_gene: TRBJ2-1
len: 15
d_gene: TRBD2
CDR3nt: TGTGCCAGCAGTGGGAGGGCGGGAGGATCAAATGAGCAGTTCTTC
CDR3aa: CASSGRAGGSNEQFF

v_gene: TRBV14
j_gene: TRBJ1-2
len: 13
d_gene: -
CDR3nt: TGTGCCAGCAGCCGTAAAGGGGGCTATGGCTACACCTTC
CDR3aa: CASSRKGGYGYTF

v_gene: TRBV6-1
j_gene: TRBJ2-3
len: 17
d_gene: -
CDR3nt: TGTGCCAGCAGTGAGGGGGGCAGGGGACATAGCACAGATACGCAGTATTTT
CDR3aa: CASSEGGRGHSTDTQYF

v_gene: TRBV6-1
j_gene: TRBJ2-1
len: 11
d_gene: -
CDR3nt: TGTGCCAGCAGGACATACAATGAGCAGTTCTTC
CDR3aa: CASRTYNEQFF

v_gene: TRBV19
j_gene: TRBJ1-1
len: 16
d_gene: -
CDR3nt: TGTGCCAGTACCCCCGGAGGAGGGCTTACGAACACTGAAGCTTTCTTT
CDR3aa: CASTPGGGLTNTEAFF

v_gene: TRBV27
j_gene: TRBJ2-3
len: 15
d_gene: -
CDR3nt: TGTGCCAGCATTCCCTTGGTGGGAGAGGTAGATACGCAGTATTTT
CDR3aa: CASIPLVGEVDTQYF

v_gene: TRBV19
j_gene: TRBJ1-2
len: 15
d_gene: TRBD1
CDR3nt: TGTGCCAGTAGTGACTCGGACAGGACTAACTATGGCTACACCTTC
CDR3aa: CASSDSDRTNYGYTF

v_gene: TRBV2
j_gene: TRBJ2-4
len: 15
d_gene: -
CDR3nt: TGTGCCAGCAGGTCGGGCCATCTAGCCAAAAACATTCAGTACTTC
CDR3aa: CASRSGHLAKNIQYF

v_gene: TRBV28
j_gene: TRBJ2-7
len: 11
d_gene: -
CDR3nt: TGTGCGGGGGGCGACGTCTACGAGCAGTACTTC
CDR3aa: CAGGDVYEQYF

v_gene: TRBV2
j_gene: TRBJ2-3
len: 16
d_gene: -
CDR3nt: TGTGCCAGCAGTGTGTCTTGGCGGTCTAATCAGGTCACGCAGTATTTT
CDR3aa: CASSVSWRSNQVTQYF

v_gene: TRBV6-5
j_gene: TRBJ1-5
len: 13
d_gene: -
CDR3nt: TGTGCCAGCAGCAAAGGGAGAGGACAGCCCCAGCATTTT
CDR3aa: CASSKGRGQPQHF

v_gene: TRBV6-6
j_gene: TRBJ1-1
len: 12
d_gene: -
CDR3nt: TGTGCCAGCAGTCCGGGACCCCCTGAAGCTTTCTTT
CDR3aa: CASSPGPPEAFF

v_gene: TRBV13
j_gene: TRBJ2-2
len: 16
d_gene: -
CDR3nt: TGTGCCAGCAGCTTAGGAGACAGCGGATACACCGGGGAGCTGTTTTTT
CDR3aa: CASSLGDSGYTGELFF

v_gene: TRBV29-1
j_gene: TRBJ2-7
len: 13
d_gene: TRBD1
CDR3nt: TGCAGCGCTGGGACAGGGGATTCCTACGAGCAGTACTTC
CDR3aa: CSAGTGDSYEQYF

v_gene: TRBV7-6
j_gene: TRBJ2-3
len: 15
d_gene: -
CDR3nt: TGTGCCAGCAGCCCCACCGGCGGGGGCACAGATACGCAGTATTTT
CDR3aa: CASSPTGGGTDTQYF

v_gene: TRBV10-3
j_gene: TRBJ2-3
len: 14
d_gene: TRBD2
CDR3nt: TGTGCCATCAGATTGACTAGCGCCACAGATACGCAGTATTTT
CDR3aa: CAIRLTSATDTQYF

v_gene: TRBV25-1
j_gene: TRBJ1-2
len: 15
d_gene: TRBD1
CDR3nt: TGTGCCAGCAGTGATCCGGGACAGGGATCCTATGGCTACACCTTC
CDR3aa: CASSDPGQGSYGYTF